This section outlines one TCR beta chain sequence together with its context. The sample is drawn from a study of T-cell memory formation after mild COVID-19. TCRdb itself ran the 5' RACE reads through MiXCR, one entry per CDR3 protein. The data contain around 130,000 distinct CDR3 sequences, roughly 15% of them seen just once; the ten biggest clones take up roughly 14%. Trimming left V 4 bases short and J 5 bases short, with 11 bases between. Per the germline V gene, CDR1 is ENHRY and CDR2 is SYGVKD. This CDR3 is 13 amino acids long. The receptor comes from an adult woman who had mild COVID-19 (a few samples of this study predate the infection). Cell type and time point are not known. Sequencing used PBMCs or a T cell subset sorted from them (not recorded which). The chain couples TRBV10-3 to TRBJ1-1; a possible D gene is TRBD1 (6 bases). CDR3 region: CAISVGGGTEAFF. Written as DNA, the CDR3 is TGTGCCATCAGTGTAGGGGGGGGAACTGAAGCTTTCTTT.